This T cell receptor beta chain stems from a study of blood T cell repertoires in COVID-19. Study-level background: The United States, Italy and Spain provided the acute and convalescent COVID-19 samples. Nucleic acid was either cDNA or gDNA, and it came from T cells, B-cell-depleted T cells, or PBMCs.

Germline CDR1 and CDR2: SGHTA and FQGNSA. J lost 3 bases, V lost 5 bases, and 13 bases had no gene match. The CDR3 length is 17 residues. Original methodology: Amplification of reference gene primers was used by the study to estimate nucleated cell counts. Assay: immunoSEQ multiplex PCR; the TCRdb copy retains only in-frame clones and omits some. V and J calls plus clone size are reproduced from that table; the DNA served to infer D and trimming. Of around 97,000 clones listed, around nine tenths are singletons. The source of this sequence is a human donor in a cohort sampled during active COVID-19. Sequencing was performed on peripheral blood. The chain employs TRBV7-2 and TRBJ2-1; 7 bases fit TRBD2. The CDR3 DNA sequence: TGTGCCAGCAGCCGCGCGGCTAGCGGTGGACTCTACAATGAGCAGTTCTTC. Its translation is CASSRAASGGLYNEQFF.